This entry lists 14 T cell receptor beta chains sequenced from one sample in a study of blood T cells in healthy people across ages. Together with a sample-barcoded 5' primer, a J-beta primer mix was included in a second PCR lasting roughly 6 to 12 cycles. In TCRdb, the 5' RACE reads were re-called with MiXCR into one record per CDR3 protein. The repertoire has roughly 1,300,000 distinct CDR3 sequences, 59% of them found once; the top ten carry 6.5% to 8.5%. Sequenced: blood. The receptors were gathered from a man aged 18 to 30 in good health.

This rearrangement joins TRBV10-1 to TRBJ2-1, with a weak D call TRBD2 (6 bases). CDR1 WNHNN and CDR2 SYGVQD come from the germline V gene (reference sequence). V lost 1 base and J lost 4, with 11 bases in between. The CDR3 is 15 residues long. The DNA of the CDR3 is TGCGCCAGCAGTGAGTTCGGTAGCGGTTACAATGAGCAGTTCTTC. It specifies CASSEFGSGYNEQFF.

This clonotype has a single count. The junction and the germline gene differ at one end; a read error may be behind it. The chain combines TRBV5-1 with TRBJ2-5, with 12 bases lining up with TRBD1. CDR3 length equals 14 residues. Germline V gives CDR1 SGHRS, CDR2 YFSETQ. CDR3 sequence (DNA): TGCGCCAGCAGGGGACAGGGGGCAATAGAGACTCAGTACTTC. It translates to CASRGQGAIETQYF.

The V gene is TRBV9, the J gene TRBJ1-2, with TRBD1 matching 7 bases. This CDR3 comprises 12 residues. Per the germline V gene, CDR1 is SGDLS and CDR2 is YYNGEE. Unmatched junction bases numbered 3, after V lost 2 bases and J lost 8 bases. CDR3 nucleotides: TGTGCCAGCAGCGTCGGGACAGAAGGCTACACCTTC. Its translation is CASSVGTEGYTF.

V and J are TRBV5-1 and TRBJ1-1, with TRBD1 as a possible D gene (5 bases). The CDR3 covers 16 residues. V lost 2 bases, J lost 4 bases, and 18 bases lay in between. Germline-derived CDR1 and CDR2 are SGHRS and YFSETQ. In DNA form, the CDR3 reads TGCGCCAGCAGCTTACAGGAGTCCTCCACCCTCACTGAAGCTTTCTTT. It is translated as CASSLQESSTLTEAFF.

This clonotype was seen a single time. The rearrangement joins TRBV20-1 to TRBJ1-1; 7 nucleotides line up with TRBD1. The CDR3 runs to 15 residues. Germline CDR1 is DFQATT and CDR2 is SNEGSKA (reference sequence). V was clipped by 0 bases and J by 1 base; unmatched bases: 5. The CDR3 DNA is TGCAGTGCTAGAGACGTAGGGGGCGGGAACACTGAAGCTTTCTTT. Amino acid sequence: CSARDVGGGNTEAFF.

A word on this clonotype: An end of the junction does not agree with germline; a read error may underlie this. J is TRBJ2-7 and V is TRBV7-9; 9 nucleotides line up with TRBD2. The germline CDR1 and CDR2 sequences are SEHNR and FQNEAQ (reference sequence). The CDR3 spans 15 residues. DNA for the CDR3: TGTGTCAGCAGCCAACAACCTAGCGGGACCTACGAGCAGTACTTC. Residues: CVSSQQPSGTYEQYF.

The rearrangement uses TRBV6-2 or TRBV6-3 and TRBJ1-3, with D possibly matching TRBD1 (5 bases). Germline V gene sequence: CDR1 MNHEY, CDR2 SVGEGT. V was clipped by 6 bases and J by 0 bases, with 12 bases between them. This CDR3 comprises 15 residues. CDR3 loop: CASSRLGTSGNTIYF. Here the CDR3 DNA reads TGTGCCAGCAGCCGCCTCGGGACCTCTGGAAACACCATATATTTT.

The J gene is TRBJ2-5, the V gene TRBV11-2; 8 positions agree with TRBD1. The trim removed 3 bases at V and 5 bases at J, leaving 5 bases unmatched. The CDR3 sequence is 14 residues long. The germline V gene encodes CDR1 SGHAT and CDR2 FQNNGV. Here the CDR3 reads CASSFFQGAETQYF. In DNA, the CDR3 is TGTGCCAGCAGCTTTTTTCAGGGGGCGGAGACCCAGTACTTC.

V usage is TRBV7-9 and J usage is TRBJ2-1; 9 bases align to TRBD1. The CDR3 spans 16 residues. The V segment lost 2 bases and the J segment 1 base; nucleotides outside the gene matches: 3. Germline V lookup: CDR1 SEHNR, CDR2 FQNEAQ (reference sequence). This CDR3 is CASSLPGQGSYNEQFF. The CDR3 DNA follows: TGTGCCAGCAGCTTACCGGGACAGGGATCCTACAATGAGCAGTTCTTC.

The rearrangement joins TRBV20-1 to TRBJ2-1; the D gene is possibly TRBD2 (6 bases). CDR1 is DFQATT, CDR2 SNEGSKA, per germline (reference sequence). With 1 base removed from V and 0 bases from J, the gap between germline ends came to 10 bases. The CDR3 is 15 amino acids. The CDR3 sequence: CSARGKRVSYNEQFF. DNA for the CDR3: TGCAGTGCTAGAGGAAAGCGGGTCTCCTACAATGAGCAGTTCTTC.

The CDR3 coding sequence is TGTGCCAGCAGCCAGGACAGGGTTCAGTACTTC. Protein: CASSQDRVQYF. The chain employs TRBV7-9 and TRBJ2-5, with 8 bases that match TRBD1. With V trimmed by 5 bases and J by 11 bases, 4 bases remained unmatched. The CDR3 is made up of 11 amino acids. Germline CDR1 SEHNR, CDR2 FQNEAQ (reference sequence).

The V call is TRBV6-6, the J call TRBJ1-6, with 7 nucleotides matching TRBD1. Germline lookup yields CDR1 MNHNY and CDR2 SVGAGI (reference sequence). The CDR3 spans 16 residues. Germline trimming cut 6 bases from V and 0 bases from J; bases unmatched to any gene: 5. For the CDR3, the DNA is TGTGCCAGCAGGACAGGGCAGAGCTCCTATAATTCACCCCTCCACTTT. Translating it yields CASRTGQSSYNSPLHF.

This clonotype came up a few times. The chain has TRBV28 and TRBJ2-5; maybe TRBD2 (6 bases). CDR1 MDHEN and CDR2 SYDVKM come from the germline V gene. There are 17 residues in the CDR3. Trimming removed 5 bases at V and 4 bases at J, with 23 bases between. CDR3 nucleotides: TGTGCCAGCAGTCCTCTTGAGGGAGGTTTTTTCGGAGAGACCCAGTACTTC. Protein product: CASSPLEGGFFGETQYF.

The chain couples TRBV10-3 to TRBJ2-7; the D gene is possibly TRBD1 (6 bases). CDR1 ENHRY and CDR2 SYGVKD come from the germline V gene. This CDR3 has 15 residues. The V and J ends lost 3 bases and 2 bases respectively, with 14 bases between them. The CDR3 DNA follows: TGTGCCATCAGTGACCCCGGGACATCCACCTACGAGCAGTACTTC. Amino acid sequence: CAISDPGTSTYEQYF.